Below are 14 T cell receptor beta chains sequenced from a single sample in a study of blood T cell repertoires in COVID-19. Repertoires were generated with immunoSEQ multiplex PCR, while TCRdb's copy carries only in-frame clones and drops some. Of 96,000 or so clones listed, 90% to 95% were seen once; the top ten hold less than 2%. Input material: peripheral blood. These receptor sequences come from a man aged 55-75 years with acute or convalescent COVID-19.

Concerning this clone itself: Other DNA sequences in this specimen translate into the identical CDR3. The V and J genes are TRBV19 and TRBJ2-7, with 8 bases lining up with TRBD2. Germline V lookup: CDR1 LNHDA, CDR2 SQIVND (reference sequence). V lost 10 bases and J lost 1; bases outside the gene matches: 12. There are 15 residues in the CDR3. DNA of the CDR3: TGTGCCACTAGACCGGGATTAGCGGGGTCCTACGAGCAGTACTTC. It translates to CATRPGLAGSYEQYF. The full variable domain, its missing parts supplied by reference TRBV19 and TRBJ2-7, is DGGITQSPKYLFRKEGQNVTLSCEQNLNHDAMYWYRQDPGQGLRLIYYSQIVNDFQKGDIAEGYSVSREKKESFPLTVTSAQKNPTAFYLCATRPGLAGSYEQYFGPGTRLTVT.

The chain recombines TRBV5-5 with TRBJ2-6; D is undetermined. Trimming left V 0 bases short and J 4 bases short, with 5 bases between. The CDR3 is made up of 14 amino acids. CDR1 and CDR2 from the germline V gene are SGHKS and YYEKEE (reference sequence). As DNA, the CDR3 is TGTGCCAGCAGCTTGGCTCCGGGGGCCAACGTCCTGACTTTC. Translating it yields CASSLAPGANVLTF.

This chain links TRBV2 with TRBJ1-5, with 8 bases lining up with TRBD1. This CDR3 has 13 amino acids. The ends lost 7 bases at V and 4 bases at J; junction bases unmatched: 3. Germline lookup yields CDR1 SNHLY and CDR2 FYNNEI. This CDR3 reads CASKTGANQPQHF. The CDR3 DNA reads as TGTGCCAGCAAGACAGGGGCTAATCAGCCCCAGCATTTT.

The chain has TRBV25-1 and TRBJ2-5, with 9 bases aligning to TRBD2. Trimming at V came to 3 bases and at J to 5 bases, leaving 13 bases not matched to a gene. This CDR3 has 17 amino acids. Germline values: CDR1 MGHDK, CDR2 SYGVNS. This CDR3 is CASSEGIRAGGGETQYF. The CDR3, as DNA: TGTGCCAGCAGTGAGGGTATCAGAGCGGGAGGCGGGGAGACCCAGTACTTC. The whole variable domain, remainder taken from reference TRBV25-1 and TRBJ2-5, is EADIYQTPRYLVIGTGKKITLECSQTMGHDKMYWYQQDPGMELHLIHYSYGVNSTEKGDLSSESTVSRIRTEHFPLTLESARPSHTSQYLCASSEGIRAGGGETQYFGPGTRLLVL.

V and J are TRBV24-1 and TRBJ2-1; the D gene is possibly TRBD1 (5 bases). CDR3 length: 17 residues. Deletions cut 9 bases from V and 6 bases from J, with 26 bases between. CDR1 is KGHDR and CDR2 is SFDVKD in the germline V gene. In DNA, the CDR3 is TGTGCCACCTCTAGGACAATAACCCCTAGTCCGTCCAATGAGCAGTTCTTC. Translated, it gives CATSRTITPSPSNEQFF.

Worth noting for this clone: Distinct nucleotide sequences in the sample also encode this CDR3. V gene TRBV6-5 combines with J gene TRBJ1-1, with D unresolved. The CDR3 is 13 residues long. CDR1 MNHEY and CDR2 SVGAGI come from the germline V gene. V gave up 3 bases and J gave up 1 base, with 6 bases separating them. CDR3 residues: CASSYGQNTEAFF. In nucleotides, the CDR3 is TGTGCCAGCAGTTATGGGCAGAACACTGAAGCTTTCTTT.

This rearrangement joins TRBV24-1 to TRBJ2-7; 11 nucleotides line up with TRBD2. CDR1 KGHDR and CDR2 SFDVKD come from the germline V gene. The V segment lost 5 bases and the J segment 6 bases; nucleotides outside the gene matches: 8. The CDR3 runs to 15 residues. The CDR3: CATSGVAGGLSEQYF. Written as DNA, the CDR3 is TGTGCCACCAGTGGAGTAGCGGGAGGGCTCTCCGAGCAGTACTTC.

This chain connects TRBV10-3 to TRBJ1-2, with 7 bases lining up with TRBD1. The germline V gene encodes CDR1 ENHRY and CDR2 SYGVKD. The CDR3 is 13 amino acids. The junction had 8 bases not matched to a gene; V was cut back by 6 bases and J by 7 bases. Written as DNA, the CDR3 is TGTGCCATCAGCGGACAGGATGTGTTTGGCTACACCTTC. Translation: CAISGQDVFGYTF.

V usage is TRBV9 and J usage is TRBJ2-3; D gene unclear. Germline V gene sequence: CDR1 SGDLS, CDR2 YYNGEE. This CDR3 is 14 amino acids long. The V gene lost 4 bases and the J gene lost 6 bases, with 15 bases spanning the gap. CDR3 loop: CASSSLPGRDTQYF. DNA of the CDR3: TGTGCCAGCAGCTCCCTCCCGGGTCGGGATACGCAGTATTTT.

This chain connects TRBV4-2 to TRBJ2-2, with TRBD2 matching over 11 bases. J was trimmed by 3 bases and V by 3 bases; bases with no gene match: 3. This CDR3 has 16 residues. CDR1 and CDR2 (germline): LGHNA, YNFKEQ. CDR3 loop: CASSHTSGSDTGELFF. DNA of the CDR3: TGTGCCAGCAGCCACACTAGCGGGAGTGACACCGGGGAGCTGTTTTTT.

A single count supports this clone. The chain has TRBV7-2 and TRBJ1-5; D is unresolved. CDR3 size: 14 residues. The ends were cut back, 1 base at V and 6 bases at J, with 10 bases in the middle. From germline, CDR1 is SGHTA and CDR2 FQGNSA. CDR3 coding DNA: TGTGCCAGCAGCTTAGGCAGCGGAGGTCAGCCCCAGCATTTT. It encodes CASSLGSGGQPQHF.

This clone occurred once. The gene calls are TRBV7-2 and TRBJ2-3, with D tentatively TRBD1 (5 bases). Germline values: CDR1 SGHTA, CDR2 FQGNSA. Trimming cost V 5 bases and J 7 bases, with 16 bases left between them. CDR3 length: 14 residues. The CDR3 loop is CASSPIQGSHTQYF. The CDR3 DNA sequence: TGTGCCAGCAGCCCGATCCAGGGATCTCATACGCAGTATTTT.

A single count supports this clone. This chain connects TRBV4-1 to TRBJ1-1; D is perhaps TRBD1 (6 bases). The CDR3 is 16 amino acids. Germline V gives CDR1 MGHRA, CDR2 YSYEKL. Trimming stripped 1 base from V and 4 bases from J, with 16 bases between. The CDR3 DNA reads as TGCGCCAGCAGCCAAGTTTACGTGCAGGGGTTCACTGAAGCTTTCTTT. This translates into CASSQVYVQGFTEAFF.

The chain recombines TRBV18 with TRBJ2-3; 12 bases align to TRBD2. The CDR3 extends over 16 amino acids. Trimming at V came to 2 bases and at J to 4 bases, leaving 4 bases not matched to a gene. CDR1 and CDR2 (germline): KGHSH, LQKENI. The CDR3 here is CASSPRLAGDADTQYF. The DNA of the CDR3 is TGTGCCAGCTCACCAAGACTAGCGGGAGATGCAGATACGCAGTATTTT.